The clone carrying this TCR beta chain came up many times. Its antigen is undetermined. MiXCR, applied by TCRdb to the reads, yields one record per CDR3 protein. The sample includes tens of thousands of distinct CDR3 sequences, under 4.5% of them seen just once. This specimen comes from a study of T cell repertoires in cytomegalovirus infection. Study-level background: The public TCR beta signatures pointed to both CMV infection and matching HLA type. Findings and limits, study-wide: Carriage of CMV together with the relevant HLA was identifiable through cumulative public TCR beta family frequency.

The trim removed 2 bases at V and 4 bases at J, leaving 10 bases unmatched. There are 16 residues in the CDR3. Per the germline V gene, CDR1 is SGHNT and CDR2 is YENEEA. The material sequenced was PBMCs. This TCR was recovered from a human donor in good health (CMV status not recorded). Some clones in this sample may be carry-over from other donors' samples. The rearrangement uses TRBV11-3 and TRBJ1-2; 7 bases map to TRBD1. This chain's CDR3 is CASSLTGTAALYGYTF. The CDR3 nucleotides read TGTGCCAGCAGCTTAACCGGGACAGCTGCCCTCTATGGCTACACCTTC.